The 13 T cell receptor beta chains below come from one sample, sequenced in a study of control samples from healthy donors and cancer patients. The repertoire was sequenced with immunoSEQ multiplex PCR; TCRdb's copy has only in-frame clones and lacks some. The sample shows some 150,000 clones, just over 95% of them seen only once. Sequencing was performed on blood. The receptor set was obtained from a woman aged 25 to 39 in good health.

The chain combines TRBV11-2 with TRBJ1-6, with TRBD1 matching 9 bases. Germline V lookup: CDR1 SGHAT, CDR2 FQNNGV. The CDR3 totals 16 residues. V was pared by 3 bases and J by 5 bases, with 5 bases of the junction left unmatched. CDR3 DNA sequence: TGTGCCAGCAGCTTGGCCGGGACAGGGCATAATTCACCCCTCCACTTT. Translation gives CASSLAGTGHNSPLHF.

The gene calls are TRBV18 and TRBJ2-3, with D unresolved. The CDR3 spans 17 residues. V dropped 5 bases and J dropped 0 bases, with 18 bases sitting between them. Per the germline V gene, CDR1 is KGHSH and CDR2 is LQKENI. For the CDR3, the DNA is TGTGCCAGCTCATTTGGTGTATGGGCTAGTAGCACAGATACGCAGTATTTT. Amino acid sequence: CASSFGVWASSTDTQYF.

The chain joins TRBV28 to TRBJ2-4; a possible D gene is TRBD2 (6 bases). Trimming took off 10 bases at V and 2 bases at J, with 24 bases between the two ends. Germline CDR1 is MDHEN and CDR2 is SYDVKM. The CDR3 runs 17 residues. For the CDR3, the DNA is TGTGCCACCTCGGGGGACTCCTCTATTTATCCCAAAAACATTCAGTACTTC. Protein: CATSGDSSIYPKNIQYF.

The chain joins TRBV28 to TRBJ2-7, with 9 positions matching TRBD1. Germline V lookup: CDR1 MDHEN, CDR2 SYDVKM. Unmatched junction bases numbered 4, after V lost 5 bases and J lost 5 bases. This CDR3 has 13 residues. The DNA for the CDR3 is TGTGCCAGCAGTCTTTGGACAGGGGACGAGCAGTACTTC. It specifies CASSLWTGDEQYF. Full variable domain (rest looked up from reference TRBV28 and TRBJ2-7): DVKVTQSSRYLVKRTGEKVFLECVQDMDHENMFWYRQDPGLGLRLIYFSYDVKMKEKGDIPEGYSVSREKKERFSLILESASTNQTSMYLCASSLWTGDEQYFGPGTRLTVT.

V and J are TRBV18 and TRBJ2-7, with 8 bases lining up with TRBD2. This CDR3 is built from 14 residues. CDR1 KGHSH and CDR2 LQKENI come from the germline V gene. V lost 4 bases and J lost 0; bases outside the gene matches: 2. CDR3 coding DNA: TGTGCCAGCTCACAGACTAGCGCCTCCTACGAGCAGTACTTC. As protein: CASSQTSASYEQYF.

The DNA for the CDR3 is TGCGCCAGCAGCCGGGAGGGGGCGGGGGACACTGAAGCTTTCTTT. Translated: CASSREGAGDTEAFF. This rearrangement joins TRBV5-1 to TRBJ1-1, with 7 bases lining up with TRBD1. There are 15 residues in the CDR3. Germline CDR1 reads SGHRS; CDR2 reads YFSETQ. With V trimmed by 4 bases and J by 3 bases, 9 bases remained unmatched.

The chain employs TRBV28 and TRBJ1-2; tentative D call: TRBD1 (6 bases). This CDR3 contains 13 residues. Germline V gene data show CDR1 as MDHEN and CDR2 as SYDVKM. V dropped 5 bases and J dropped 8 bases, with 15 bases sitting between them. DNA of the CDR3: TGTGCCAGCAGTCAAGCCCAGGGGCGCGGCTACACCTTC. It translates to CASSQAQGRGYTF.

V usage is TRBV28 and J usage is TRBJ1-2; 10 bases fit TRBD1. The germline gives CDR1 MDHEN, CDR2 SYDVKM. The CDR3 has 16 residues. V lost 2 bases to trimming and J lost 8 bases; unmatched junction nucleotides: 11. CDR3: CASSLLPGQGEGGYTF. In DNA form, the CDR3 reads TGTGCCAGCAGTTTACTTCCCGGACAGGGGGAAGGAGGCTACACCTTC.

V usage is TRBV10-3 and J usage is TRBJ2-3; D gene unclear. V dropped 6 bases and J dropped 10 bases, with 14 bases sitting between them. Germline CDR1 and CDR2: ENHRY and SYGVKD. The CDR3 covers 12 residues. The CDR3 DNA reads TGTGCCATCAGGAATCCACAGAGTCCGCAGTATTTT. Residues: CAIRNPQSPQYF.

The CDR3 DNA follows: TGTGCCAGCAGCCGAACCGGGACTAGGATGGAGACCCAGTACTTC. Amino acids: CASSRTGTRMETQYF. The chain couples TRBV14 to TRBJ2-5, with 8 bases fitting TRBD2. This CDR3 contains 15 residues. With V trimmed by 4 bases and J by 5 bases, 9 bases remained unmatched. Germline V lookup: CDR1 SGHDN, CDR2 FVKESK.

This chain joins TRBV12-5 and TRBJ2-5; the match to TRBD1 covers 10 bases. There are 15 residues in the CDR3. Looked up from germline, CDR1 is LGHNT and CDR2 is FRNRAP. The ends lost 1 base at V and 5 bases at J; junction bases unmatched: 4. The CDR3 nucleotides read TGTGCTAGTGGTTTGGGACAGGGGGCCCGGGAGACCCAGTACTTC. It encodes CASGLGQGARETQYF.

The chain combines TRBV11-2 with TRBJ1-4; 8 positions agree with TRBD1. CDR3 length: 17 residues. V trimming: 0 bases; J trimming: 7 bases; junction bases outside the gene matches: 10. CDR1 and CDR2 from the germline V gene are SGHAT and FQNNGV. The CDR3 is CASSLEFRTGPSEKLFF. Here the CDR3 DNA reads TGTGCCAGCAGCTTAGAGTTTAGGACAGGGCCAAGTGAAAAACTGTTTTTT.

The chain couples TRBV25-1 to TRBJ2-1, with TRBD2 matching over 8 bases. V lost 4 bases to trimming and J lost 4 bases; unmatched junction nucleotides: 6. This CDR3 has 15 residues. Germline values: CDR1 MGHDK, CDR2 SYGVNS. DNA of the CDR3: TGTGCCAGCAGTGTGCTAGCGGGCAAGTACAATGAGCAGTTCTTC. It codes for CASSVLAGKYNEQFF.